Shown below are 14 T cell receptor beta chains from a single sample sequenced in a study of blood T cell repertoires in COVID-19. Profiled with immunoSEQ multiplex PCR; TCRdb holds only in-frame clones, not every one. Found here are roughly 70,000 clones, approximately 90% of them singletons; the top ten hold around 3.9%. The sequencing sample was made of peripheral blood. These receptors were collected from a man aged 70 or older with acute or convalescent COVID-19.

This rearrangement joins TRBV12-3 or TRBV12-4 to TRBJ2-7; TRBD1 agrees at 8 bases. The J segment lost 7 bases and the V segment lost 1 base, leaving 3 bases of the junction unmatched. The CDR3 is 13 residues long. The CDR3 region has the DNA TGTGCCAGCAGTTTAGGGACAGGGTGGGAGCAGTACTTC. Amino acids: CASSLGTGWEQYF.

V usage is TRBV2 and J usage is TRBJ2-5, with TRBD2 matching over 11 bases. Germline values: CDR1 SNHLY, CDR2 FYNNEI. J was trimmed by 5 bases and V by 5 bases; bases with no gene match: 4. The CDR3 is 14 amino acids. CDR3: CASSPRTSGETQYF. The CDR3 bases are TGTGCCAGCAGTCCACGGACTAGCGGGGAGACCCAGTACTTC. Drawing the rest from reference TRBV2 and TRBJ2-5, the complete variable domain is EPEVTQTPSHQVTQMGQEVILRCVPISNHLYFYWYRQILGQKVEFLVSFYNNEISEKSEIFDDQFSVERPDGSNFTLKIRSTKLEDSAMYFCASSPRTSGETQYFGPGTRLLVL.

The V call is TRBV27, the J call TRBJ2-5; 10 bases are a match to TRBD2. The germline V gene has CDR1 MNHEY and CDR2 SMNVEV (reference sequence). V lost 6 bases to trimming and J lost 4 bases; unmatched junction nucleotides: 2. The CDR3 has 13 residues. The CDR3 reads CASRVAGGETQYF. CDR3 nucleotides: TGTGCCAGCAGGGTAGCGGGGGGAGAGACCCAGTACTTC.

This chain uses TRBV30 with TRBJ1-1, with 8 bases aligning to TRBD1. CDR1 GTSNPN and CDR2 SVGIG come from the germline V gene (reference sequence). The CDR3 is made up of 13 amino acids. V gave up 3 bases and J gave up 3 bases; unmatched junction bases: 3. CDR3 sequence: CAWSSDRDTEAFF. CDR3 DNA: TGTGCCTGGAGCTCGGACAGGGACACTGAAGCTTTCTTT.

The chain is built from TRBV5-1 and TRBJ1-2; 9 bases map to TRBD1. Germline V gene data show CDR1 as SGHRS and CDR2 as YFSETQ. The CDR3 has 16 residues. J was trimmed by 2 bases and V by 4 bases; bases with no gene match: 9. The CDR3 protein is CASSQSPGQGNYGYTF. The CDR3 DNA reads TGCGCCAGCAGCCAATCCCCGGGACAGGGAAACTATGGCTACACCTTC.

The J gene is TRBJ2-4, the V gene TRBV2; tentative D call: TRBD1 (5 bases). The V gene lost 5 bases and the J gene lost 4 bases, with 9 bases spanning the gap. The CDR3 is 13 amino acids. Per germline, CDR1 SNHLY and CDR2 FYNNEI. The CDR3 region has the DNA TGTGCCAGCAGTCCACGACAGAAAAACATTCAGTACTTC. Encoded protein: CASSPRQKNIQYF.

J is TRBJ1-5 and V is TRBV4-1, with TRBD1 matching 7 bases. Per the germline V gene, CDR1 is MGHRA and CDR2 is YSYEKL. The V and J ends lost 3 bases and 6 bases, in that order; junction bases with no gene match: 11. This CDR3 has 16 residues. CDR3 in DNA: TGCGCCAGCAGCCATTTCGATAGGGGGCGGGTTCAGCCCCAGCATTTT. As protein: CASSHFDRGRVQPQHF.

The chain employs TRBV27 and TRBJ1-5; the match to TRBD1 covers 10 bases. V was clipped by 3 bases and J by 2 bases; unmatched bases: 1. The CDR3 covers 15 residues. From germline, CDR1 is MNHEY and CDR2 SMNVEV (reference sequence). The CDR3 spells CASSFGTGGNQPQHF. Here the CDR3 DNA reads TGTGCCAGCAGTTTTGGGACAGGGGGCAATCAGCCCCAGCATTTT.

This chain connects TRBV7-2 to TRBJ2-7; tentatively, D is TRBD2 (6 bases). This CDR3 is 14 amino acids long. Germline CDR1 SGHTA, CDR2 FQGNSA. With 5 bases removed from V and 3 bases from J, the gap between germline ends came to 14 bases. CDR3 in amino acids: CASSLRDLGYEQYF. The DNA of the CDR3 is TGTGCCAGCAGCCTCCGGGACTTAGGCTACGAGCAGTACTTC.

The genes are TRBV24-1 and TRBJ2-3, with 8 bases fitting TRBD1. The CDR3 extends over 15 amino acids. Trimming at V came to 3 bases and at J to 1 base, leaving 2 bases not matched to a gene. Germline V gene sequence: CDR1 KGHDR, CDR2 SFDVKD. The CDR3 loop is CATSDGQGGTDTQYF. DNA for the CDR3: TGTGCCACCAGTGATGGACAGGGCGGCACAGATACGCAGTATTTT.

The rearrangement uses TRBV6-5 and TRBJ2-7, with TRBD2 as a possible D gene (6 bases). The V end lost 7 bases, the J end lost 2 bases, and 12 bases lay between the germline ends. CDR3 length equals 13 residues. Germline V CDR1 and CDR2: MNHEY, SVGAGI. CDR3 in amino acids: CASTRGGPYEQYF. The DNA for the CDR3 is TGTGCCAGCACGCGGGGAGGACCCTACGAGCAGTACTTC.

This rearrangement joins TRBV6-2 or TRBV6-3 to TRBJ2-7; 8 bases are shared with TRBD1. This CDR3 is built from 14 residues. The ends lost 2 bases at V and 6 bases at J; junction bases unmatched: 6. Looked up from germline, CDR1 is MNHEY and CDR2 is SVGEGT. CDR3 sequence: CASSYRQGTGEQYF. CDR3 nucleotide sequence: TGTGCCAGCAGTTACCGACAGGGGACTGGCGAGCAGTACTTC.

The chain employs TRBV11-3 and TRBJ2-5, with unresolved D. CDR1 and CDR2 (germline): SGHNT, YENEEA. Trimming removed 1 base at V and 0 bases at J, with 3 bases between. The CDR3 runs 13 residues. The CDR3 nucleotides read TGTGCCAGCAGCTTAGTATACCAAGAGACCCAGTACTTC. Translated, it gives CASSLVYQETQYF.

The chain employs TRBV7-3 and TRBJ2-1; a weak D match, TRBD2 (6 bases). The germline CDR1 and CDR2 sequences are SGHTA and FQGTGA. V lost 0 bases and J lost 4, with 16 bases in between. This CDR3 comprises 17 residues. The CDR3 DNA is TGTGCCAGCAGCTTAACCCCGGCGGGGCGGAAATACAATGAGCAGTTCTTC. Translated, it gives CASSLTPAGRKYNEQFF.